A single sample gave rise to the 6 T cell receptor beta chains below, sequenced in a study of Tregs in tolerant kidney transplant recipients. Here immunoSEQ multiplex PCR was the method, and the copy in TCRdb shows in-frame clones only, minus some. The sample spans approximately 49,000 clones; the ten largest clones claim around 0.8%. The sample was CD4+ T cells from blood, taken before the transplant. The receptors shown here come from a human donor who received a combined kidney and bone marrow transplant.

As for this clone: Read coverage stops 3 residues before the CDR3 terminus; the germline J gene supplies the remainder. V and J are TRBV10-3 and TRBJ1-4; no firm D call. This CDR3 has 13 amino acids. Germline loops: CDR1 ENHRY, CDR2 SYGVKD. V gave up 5 bases and J gave up 4 bases, with 8 bases separating them. The covered CDR3 bases are TGTGCCATCAGTCCAGGCTATAATGAAAAA. This gives the protein CAISPGYNEK. The entire CDR3 sequence reads CAISPGYNEKLFF.

Worth noting for this clone: The CDR3 goes on 3 residues after the read ends, and that part is filled in from the germline J gene. The rearrangement links TRBV6-2 or TRBV6-3 to TRBJ2-3; TRBD2 matches at 7 bases. The ends lost 1 base at V and 0 bases at J; junction bases unmatched: 7. This CDR3 has 17 residues. Germline lookup yields CDR1 MNHEY and CDR2 SVGEGT. CDR3 sequence reads: CASSYLGRTRSTDTQYF. CDR3 bases read: TGTGCCAGCAGTTACTTGGGAAGGACTAGAAGCACAGATACG.

The CDR3 sequence is CAWHGGGGTGELFF. The CDR3 bases that were read are TGTGCCTGGCACGGGGGGGGTGGCACCGGGGAG. The chain combines TRBV30 with TRBJ2-2; 8 bases are a match to TRBD2. Sequencing ends 3 residues short of the CDR3 end; the germline J gene provides the rest. CDR3 length: 14 residues. J gave up 4 bases and V 5 bases, and 6 bases lay outside the gene matches. Germline assignment: CDR1 GTSNPN and CDR2 SVGIG (reference sequence). Together with reference TRBV30 and TRBJ2-2, the CDR3 gives the full variable domain: SQTIHQWPATLVQPVGSPLSLECTVEGTSNPNLYWYRQAAGRGLQLLFYSVGIGQISSEVPQNLSASRPQDRQFILSSKKLLLSDSGFYLCAWHGGGGTGELFFGEGSRLTVL.

Note on this clone: With the read ending 3 residues before the CDR3 end, the germline J gene is used to fill in that end. The chain employs TRBV7-2 and TRBJ2-7, with TRBD2 matching over 7 bases. The CDR3 is 15 amino acids. CDR1 SGHTA and CDR2 FQGNSA come from the germline V gene. V trimming: 5 bases; J trimming: 4 bases; junction bases outside the gene matches: 11. CDR3 bases read: TGTGCCAGCAGCCCCCGGGCGGGAGAGGAGTACGAG. It translates to CASSPRAGEEYE. The full CDR3 reads CASSPRAGEEYEQYF.

The CDR3 protein is CASSIGGQSYEQYF. The sequenced part of the CDR3 DNA is TGTGCCAGTAGTATAGGGGGACAGAGCTACGAG. The rearrangement uses TRBV19 and TRBJ2-7; TRBD1 aligns across 7 bases. The read ends 3 residues before the CDR3 terminus; that terminus is restored from the germline J gene. The ends lost 1 base at V and 3 bases at J; junction bases unmatched: 3. This CDR3 region has 14 residues. The germline V gene has CDR1 LNHDA and CDR2 SQIVND (reference sequence).

Turning to this clone: The observed sequence ends 3 residues before the CDR3 terminus, with the missing tail filled in from the germline J gene. The chain carries TRBV2 and TRBJ2-7, with a tentative D call TRBD1 (5 bases). Germline loops: CDR1 SNHLY, CDR2 FYNNEI. The CDR3 spans 14 residues. Trimming pared 6 bases from V and 5 bases from J, leaving 17 bases between. The CDR3 loop reads CASRLDSVMHEQYF. The covered CDR3 bases are TGTGCCAGCAGGTTAGACAGTGTTATGCACGAG.